The clone carrying this T cell receptor beta chain was seen many times. Its target is unknown. This entry is derived from a study of T cells in Graves' hyperthyroidism and ophthalmopathy. The CDR3 extends over 13 amino acids. Trimming shortened V by 3 bases and J by 9 bases, and 15 bases separated the two germline ends. CDR1 is DFQATT and CDR2 is SNEGSKA in the germline V gene (reference sequence). It was RNA transcripts that yielded the amplified TCR beta CDR3 regions. Carried out on the TCR CDR3, a first-round RT-PCR used the HTBI primer set. TCRdb processed the multiplex PCR reads anew with MiXCR; each CDR3 protein has one entry. In the table there are 550,000 to 700,000 distinct CDR3 sequences, 46% of which are singletons. The study excluded patients with uncontrolled infection, other autoimmune disease, pregnancy or lactation. The study based diagnoses on clinical symptoms, serum thyroxine and TRAb, thyroid ultrasound and orbital computed tomography.

The study, taken as a whole, reports: Within blood appeared most thyroid clonotypes that had expanded above 0.001. A median about 7 months before onset, the model predicted ophthalmopathy.

The rearrangement links TRBV20-1 to TRBJ1-5, with D maybe TRBD1 (5 bases). The TCR comes from an adult woman with Graves' disease, either hyperthyroidism or ophthalmopathy (not recorded which). The specimen was peripheral blood or thyroid tissue (not recorded which). DNA of the CDR3: TGCAGTGCTAGCCGCCCAGGGTCTTGGCCCCAGCATTTT. This gives the protein CSASRPGSWPQHF.